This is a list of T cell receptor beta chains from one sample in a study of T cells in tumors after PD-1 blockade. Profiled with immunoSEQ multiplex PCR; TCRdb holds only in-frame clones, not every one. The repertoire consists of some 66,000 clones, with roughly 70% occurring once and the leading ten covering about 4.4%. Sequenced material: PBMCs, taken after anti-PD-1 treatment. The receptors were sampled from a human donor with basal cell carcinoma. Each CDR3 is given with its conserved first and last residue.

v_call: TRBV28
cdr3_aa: CASSTGLRNQPQHF

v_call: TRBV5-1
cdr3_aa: CASSLEARGRGTEAFF

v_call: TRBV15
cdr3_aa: CATGQGIDEQYF

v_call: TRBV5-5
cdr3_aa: CASSLKQGYEKLFF

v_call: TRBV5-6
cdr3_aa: CASSLGLAGTGELFF

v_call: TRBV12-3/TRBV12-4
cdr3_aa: CASSRAQGQPQHF

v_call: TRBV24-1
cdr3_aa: CATSDDSVLYTF

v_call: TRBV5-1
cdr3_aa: CASSWGQLPNEQYF

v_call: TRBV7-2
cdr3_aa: CASSLAPDSLGYNSPLHF

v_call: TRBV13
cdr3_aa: CASSLGLGFEQYF

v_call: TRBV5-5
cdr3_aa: CASSFGQGASEQYF

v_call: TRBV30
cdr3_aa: CAWTGGRGSPLHF

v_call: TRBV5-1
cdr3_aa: CASSLEGQMNTEAFF

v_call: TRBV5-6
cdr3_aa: CASSPYRSTGAGEQYF

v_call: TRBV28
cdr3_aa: CATDGGSRGQPQHF

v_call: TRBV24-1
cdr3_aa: CATRDLRGDSSYNSPLHF

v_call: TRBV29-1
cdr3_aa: CSGRLGLTGELFF

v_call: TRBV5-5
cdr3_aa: CASSPAQSRSTDTQYF

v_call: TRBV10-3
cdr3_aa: CAISESPGQGTDTQYF

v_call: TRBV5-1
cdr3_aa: CASSAPGQQYNSPLHF

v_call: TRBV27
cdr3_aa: CASRDRGFSEAFF

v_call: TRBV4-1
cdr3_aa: CASSLITVGGGSGYTF

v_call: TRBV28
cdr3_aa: CASILAPDPGGPGSEKLFF

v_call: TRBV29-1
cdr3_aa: CSVNLATDTQYF

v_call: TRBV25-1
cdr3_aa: CASSPDSNLHF

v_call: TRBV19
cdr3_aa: CASRGQDHYEQYF

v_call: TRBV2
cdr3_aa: CATRQDSYEQYF

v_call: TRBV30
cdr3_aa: CAWRGRQGRPYNSPLHF

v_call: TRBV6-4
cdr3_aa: CASSEGDSSTDTQYF

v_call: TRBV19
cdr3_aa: CASSIRAATFGNTIYF

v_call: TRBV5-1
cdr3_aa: CASSSGLAGGLRTDTQYF

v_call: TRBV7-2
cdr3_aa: CASSPRGTARNEQFF

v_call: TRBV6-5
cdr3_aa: CASSLIQGLQETQYF

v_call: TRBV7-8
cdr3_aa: CASSPRDRGQVAKNIQYF

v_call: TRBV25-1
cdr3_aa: CASSDPNNYGYTF

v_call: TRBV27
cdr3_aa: CASSAPRLAGGRNEQFF

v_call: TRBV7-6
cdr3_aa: CASSLEGGSPWVTEAFF

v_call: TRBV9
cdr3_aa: CASSVGVTAGVRETQYF

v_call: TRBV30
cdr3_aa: CAWSVGSGGTDTQYF

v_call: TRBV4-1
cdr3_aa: CASSPSVRGRTGELFF

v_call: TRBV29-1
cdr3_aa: CSGASEQFF

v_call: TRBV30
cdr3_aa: CAWSVLTGGATEAFF

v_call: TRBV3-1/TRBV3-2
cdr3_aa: CASSQESAGGEQFF

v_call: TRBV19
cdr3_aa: CASSLLAGATDTQYF

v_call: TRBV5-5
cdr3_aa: CASSLEEGNRNYGYTF

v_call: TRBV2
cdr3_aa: CASSWTAETQYF

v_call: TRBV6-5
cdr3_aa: CASRPDGSNQPQHF

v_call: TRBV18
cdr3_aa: CASSPPGQGNTIYF

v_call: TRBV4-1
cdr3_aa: CASSPWTGVDNEQFF

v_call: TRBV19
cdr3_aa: CASSPTGTNYGYTF

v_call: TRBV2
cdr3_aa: CASSEDIQRGTGELFF

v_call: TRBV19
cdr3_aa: CASTAYTEAFF

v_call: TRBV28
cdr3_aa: CASSLYRGTYEQYF

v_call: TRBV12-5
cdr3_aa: CASGLVLALGGGSKHIQYF

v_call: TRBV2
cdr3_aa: CASRGLAGAYEQYF

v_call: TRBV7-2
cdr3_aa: CASSPLGLAGANEQFF

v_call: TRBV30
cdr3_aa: CAWSVMAVFVQYF

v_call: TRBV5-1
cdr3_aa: CASSLRVATGELFF

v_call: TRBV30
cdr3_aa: CAWYLAGSSYNEQFF